One and the same sample provided the 4 T cell receptor beta chains below, sequenced in a study of siplizumab effects on memory and regulatory T cells. The mixed lymphocyte reaction cells were held in coculture (37°C) for six to seven days. The table came from immunoSEQ multiplex PCR; TCRdb's copy has only in-frame clones and leaves some out. The sample lists 2,500 to 3,500 clones, 49% occurring once. For these TCRs, the target antigens are not known. The sample taken for sequencing was CFSE-low (dividing) CD4+ T cells sorted from an allogeneic mixed lymphocyte reaction. The receptor set was obtained from a human donor in good health; the cells came from an allogeneic mixed lymphocyte reaction.

This chain links TRBV5-6 with TRBJ2-1; tentatively, D is TRBD2 (6 bases). V lost 2 bases to trimming and J lost 7 bases, with 10 bases between them. There are 13 residues in the CDR3. In germline, CDR1 is SGHDT, CDR2 YYEEEE. In DNA, the CDR3 is TGTGCCAGCAGCTTCCCGGGGAGGAATGAGCAGTTCTTC. Protein: CASSFPGRNEQFF.

The V call is TRBV11-1, the J call TRBJ1-1, with 7 positions matching TRBD1. The J segment lost 4 bases and the V segment lost 5 bases, leaving 13 bases of the junction unmatched. The CDR3 is 16 residues long. Germline V CDR1 and CDR2: SGHAT, FQDESV (reference sequence). The CDR3 loop reads CASSRTTGAWGTEAFF. The CDR3 DNA sequence: TGTGCCAGCAGCCGTACCACAGGGGCTTGGGGCACTGAAGCTTTCTTT.

The CDR3 nucleotides read TGTGCCAGCAAAACAGGCCTCTCCTACGAGCAGTACTTC. Translating gives CASKTGLSYEQYF. The chain couples TRBV27 to TRBJ2-7; D might be TRBD1 (5 bases). Germline V gives CDR1 MNHEY, CDR2 SMNVEV (reference sequence). Trimming left V 7 bases short and J 0 bases short, with 10 bases between. The CDR3 consists of 13 residues.

The rearrangement uses TRBV4-2 and TRBJ2-2; 7 bases are shared with TRBD2. Trimming removed 2 bases from V and 8 bases from J; junction bases left unmatched: 8. The CDR3 has 15 amino acids. CDR1 LGHNA and CDR2 YNFKEQ come from the germline V gene. CDR3 coding DNA: TGTGCCAGCAGCCAACTAGCGGAGCAGGTTGGGGAGCTGTTTTTT. Translated: CASSQLAEQVGELFF.